This TCR beta chain comes out of a study of regulatory T cells in long-lasting Graves disease. In the study overall: Patients with new Graves' disease had used antithyroid drugs below 3 months. Findings of the study overall: Preferential use of TRBV28, TRBJ1-2 and TRBJ2-5 was seen in persistent disease.

Concerning this clonotype: What it binds is not known.

The sample's time point: newly diagnosed GD, antithyroid drugs for less than 3 months. Construction of the TCR library relied on RNA isolated from PBMCs. The junction had 6 bases not matched to a gene; V was cut back by 4 bases and J by 3 bases. The CDR3 has 16 amino acids. Germline loops: CDR1 SGHRS, CDR2 YFSETQ. Investigators prepared the TCR beta libraries by applying iRepertoire HTBI primers and Arm-PCR of CDR3 regions. TCRdb processed the multiplex PCR reads anew with MiXCR; each CDR3 protein has one entry. The sample records around 470,000 distinct CDR3 sequences, 12% to 15% being singletons. A further study also used this sample, focusing on T cells in Graves' hyperthyroidism and ophthalmopathy.

This specimen was peripheral blood mononuclear cells (PBMCs), taken at new diagnosis, from a patient treated with antithyroid drugs. The chain links TRBV5-1 to TRBJ2-7, with 14 nucleotides matching TRBD2. This sequence originates from a woman between 50 and 59 years old with Graves disease. The CDR3 bases are TGCGCCAGCAGCCCGGGACTAGCGGGAGATCTCTACGAGCAGTACTTC. Protein product: CASSPGLAGDLYEQYF.